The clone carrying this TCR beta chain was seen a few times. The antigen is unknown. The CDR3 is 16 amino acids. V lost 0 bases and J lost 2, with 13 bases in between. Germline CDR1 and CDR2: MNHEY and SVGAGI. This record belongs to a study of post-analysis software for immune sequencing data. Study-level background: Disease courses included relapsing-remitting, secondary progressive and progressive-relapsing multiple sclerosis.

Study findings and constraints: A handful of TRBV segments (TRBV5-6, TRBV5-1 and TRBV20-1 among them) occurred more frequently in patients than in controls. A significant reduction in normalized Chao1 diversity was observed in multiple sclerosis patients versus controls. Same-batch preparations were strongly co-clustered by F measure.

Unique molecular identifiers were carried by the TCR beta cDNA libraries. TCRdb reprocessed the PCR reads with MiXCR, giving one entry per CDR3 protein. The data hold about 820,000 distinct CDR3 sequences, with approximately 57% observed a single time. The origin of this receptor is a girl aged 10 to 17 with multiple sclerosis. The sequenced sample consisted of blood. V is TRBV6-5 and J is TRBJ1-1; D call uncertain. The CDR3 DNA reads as TGTGCCAGCAGTTACTCGTCTGTGGGAAGAAACACTGAAGCTTTCTTT. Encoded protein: CASSYSSVGRNTEAFF.